This section outlines one T cell receptor beta chain sequence together with its context. This clone has more than one count but fewer than ten. Its binding antigen is unknown. Base qualities were left out, and no much larger clone turns up one base away. The CDR3 spans 14 residues, from the cysteine through the phenylalanine. Kept here is only the CDR3 DNA, which spans 42 bases and is read in frame from base 1. CDR1 and CDR2, looked up from the germline V gene, are SGHRS and YFSETQ. The junction carries 6 bases between V and J, which are trimmed by 0 bases and 0 bases respectively. The cohort consisted of 600 or so healthy bone marrow donors. All cohort members were sampled while nominally healthy, although unrecorded immune exposures were likely present. The donor tested CMV seronegative and was one of the 352 seronegative cohort members. A peripheral blood sample was provided by each donor, and peripheral blood mononuclear cells were used for TCR beta sequencing. Genomic DNA was extracted from the blood cell samples with the Qiagen DNeasy Blood Extraction Kit.

Library preparation was by the immunoSEQ multiplex PCR assay. A mixture of 60 forward primers for TCR Vbeta segments and 13 reverse primers for TCR Jbeta segments was used in the multiplex PCR. The CDR3 region of rearranged TCR beta genes was amplified from genomic DNA by a multiplex PCR assay. On the Illumina HiSeq System, the amplified TCR beta libraries were sequenced as 87-base-pair reads. Turning to the authors' computational methods: Across the 500 to 750 repertoires, a later analysis counted 80 million or so unique TCR beta chains, roughly 11 million of which were shared by at least two donors. Raw reads were error-corrected and collapsed into unique sequences by a nearest-neighbor algorithm in which closely related sequences were merged to remove PCR and sequencing errors. To assign V, D and J gene segments, CDR3 sequences were aligned to IMGT reference sequences. For a sequence to be retained, a match of at least six nucleotides to both a V gene segment and a J gene segment was required. Rearrangements were called productive when the CDR3 lacked stop codons and stayed in frame with V and J; all others were non-productive. CDR3 was defined by IMGT convention, running from the second conserved V-encoded cysteine to the conserved J-encoded phenylalanine. Sequences without an unambiguous match to a single V gene segment were excluded from the earlier analysis of about 600 of the donors. An earlier analysis of 500 to 600 of the donors classified V segments as functional when productive rearrangements were above 56.7% and as segregating when the standard deviation between donors was above 5%. A statistical classification framework was developed to diagnose cytomegalovirus status using the catalog of TCR beta chain sequences. V and J gene assignment, in a later analysis, came from comparing TCR nucleotide sequences with IMGT/GENE-DB human TR gene sequences. A later analysis assigned CDR3 sequences and most-parsimonious VDJ recombination scenarios with the TCRdist pipeline. In a later analysis, each TCR beta chain was defined by its CDR3 amino acid sequence together with its V-gene family, and reads without a unique V-gene family were excluded. To address suspected cross-contamination and a sequencing artifact, a later analysis removed a few hundred highly shared, low-generation-probability nucleotide sequences. In a later analysis, a clonal expansion index was calculated for each public chain from normalized within-repertoire ranks of inferred template counts. In a later analysis, generation probabilities were computed with a VDJ recombination model fitted to out-of-frame rearrangements, and the resulting probabilities were checked against IGoR. In a later analysis, hypergeometric tests were used to score TCR-TCR, TCR-HLA and TCR-CMV co-occurrence, with a repertoire-size bias correction applied to TCR pairs. In a later analysis, false discovery rates were estimated by permuting HLA or CMV assignments 20 times. In a later analysis, co-occurring TCRs were grouped using DBSCAN, with TCRdist sequence similarity added in when clustering inside HLA-allele-positive subsets. Repertoires with fewer than 30,000 or more than 120,000 public chains were left out of co-occurrence clustering, as were four to six repertoires with anomalous nucleotide sharing. TCRdb mirrors the immuneACCESS table, restricted to in-frame sequences. Some clones are absent from its copies; in checked studies, under half trace to an unresolved V gene, and the reason for the others is unknown. From that table come the V and J calls and clone size; the DNA was used to work out D and trimming. This sample holds approximately 180,000 clones; about four fifths were observed only once. 1.6% of the sample goes to the ten largest clones.

This sample was taken from a study of cytomegalovirus exposure and HLA in healthy donors (dated by TCRdb to the late 2010s). Turning to the overall study: An earlier analysis of about 530 of the donors reported about 280 Gb of sequence data and 95 million to 130 million unique TCR beta sequences obtained from roughly 180 million T cells. The study profiled the T cell repertoires of fewer than 850 subjects by immunosequencing and related them to cytomegalovirus serostatus. All discovery cohort repertoires had been generated on a single sequencing platform. An earlier analysis of several hundred of the donors used high-throughput TCR beta sequencing to judge whether each TCR beta V gene segment behaved as functional or pseudogenic. HLA typing covered class I and class II loci at four-digit resolution. An early release that covered fewer than 800 HLA-typed donors contained approximately 320 gigabases of sequencing data and around 80 million unique TCR sequences. Among some 400 genotyped donors of the cohort, an average of roughly 230,000 unique TCR beta nucleotide sequences was sequenced per donor, of which 15% to 20% were non-productive. Donor age, sex, ethnicity and CMV serostatus were collected together with the repertoire data. To study patterns of TCR occurrence, a later analysis re-analyzed previously published TCR beta repertoires from around 660 donors and added high-resolution HLA genotyping. Because of strong linkage in the cohort, five DR-DQ haplotypes were treated as single units for association and clustering. A later genetic analysis took genome-wide SNP genotypes for about 65% of the 666 donors and used that subset as a discovery cohort. Rather than drawing on any new phenotypic data, the later analysis identified candidate immune exposures from TCR beta sequences and the way those sequences occurred across donors. Along with the approximately 650-subject first cohort, a separate validation cohort of over a hundred different subjects was used. Of the roughly 400 genotyped donors, 75% to 85% were placed in the genetic ancestry cluster associated with self-reported Caucasian donors. The aim of the study was to test whether cataloging public T cell receptors could identify signatures of past pathogen exposure. The number of typed donors differed by locus: about 620-630 for A, B, C, DRB1 and DQB1; 522 for DQA1; around 580 for DPA1; and roughly 470 for DPB1. The study combined high-throughput TCR immunosequencing, statistical association of individual TCRs with disease status, and machine learning to predict cytomegalovirus infection status. Paper-wide results and their limitations: A few of the identified cytomegalovirus-associated TCR beta chains were confirmed in vitro to be specific for cytomegalovirus antigens. In a later analysis, HLA-associated TCR beta chains showed more clonal expansion and lower generation probabilities than non-associated chains that were equally common. In a later analysis, the rate of TCR association differed among HLA loci, with DRB1 alleles having the most associated TCRs and HLA-C alleles having the fewest. According to a later analysis, parvovirus B19, influenza, CMV and Epstein-Barr virus appeared linked to several top co-occurrence clusters. According to a later genetic analysis, donors in an Asian-associated ancestry cluster had fewer N-insertions in productive TCRs than the approximately 670-donor mean. When HLA alleles, especially DR and DQ, strongly co-occurred, TCR associations were difficult to assign to individual alleles. Specific HLA alleles were associated with some 15,000 TCR beta sequences at a false discovery rate of 0.05 in a later analysis. The presence/absence analyses assumed that sequencing depth was roughly uniform across donors, and that assumption may not be true. The authors suggested that the approach could potentially be generalized to other disease states and immunological phenotypes. Broadly in line with IMGT annotations, most TCR beta V segments showed up in productive rearrangements about 90% or about 30% of the time in an earlier analysis of 450 to 600 of the donors. A further reported finding was that TCR beta sequences accurately predicted the HLA-A and HLA-B alleles for most subjects in the first cohort. Linkage disequilibrium might explain the correlated functional status among segregating V segments, but an unknown experimental factor could not be excluded. V-gene and J-gene trimming of TCR beta chains was associated with a missense DCLRE1C variant in a later genetic analysis, and the association was replicated in an independent cohort. Immune exposure information for the cohort was limited to CMV serostatus. The study gave a list of 150 to 200 TCR beta chains associated with cytomegalovirus. Most TCR sequences were seen in very few donors, while some public TCRs were found in many individuals. Cytomegalovirus status was reported to be diagnosed by the classifier with high specificity and sensitivity in both the original and validation cohorts. Some IMGT-functional V segments, including TRBV6-2 and TRBV6-3, could not be distinguished by the 87-base-pair reads and were therefore excluded. A cluster of highly shared sequence variants was judged likely to represent a technical artifact of the sequencing pipeline. Because counts were too low, more than 15 rarely observed V segments, including chromosome 9 orphons, were left out of the earlier analysis of about 500 of the donors. Because HLA typing was unavailable for some donors at each locus, only the typed subset was used in association tests. In a later analysis, most CMV-associated TCR beta chains were found to appear HLA-restricted, with HLA associations seemingly driven largely by CMV exposure. This cohort had only TCR beta chains sequenced, and the lack of alpha or paired-chain data limited which features could be detected.

This TCR came from a woman in her forties or fifties in good health and CMV-seronegative. The sequenced material came from PBMCs. The rearrangement joined TRBV5-1 to TRBJ1-1, with no reliable assignment of the D segment. The nucleotides read TGCGCCAGCAGCTTGGTGTCGGTGAACACTGAAGCTTTCTTT. This translates into CASSLVSVNTEAFF.